This paragraph covers one TCR beta chain sequence. The antigen is not known. Sequencing used immunoSEQ multiplex PCR; TCRdb keeps in-frame clones, though not all of them. The table includes around 80,000 clones, around 86% detected once. CDR3 length: 15 amino acids. Germline V gene sequence: CDR1 SGHNT, CDR2 YYREEE (reference sequence). Trimming took 4 bases from V and 5 from J; bases not matched to a gene: 10. This entry comes from a study of OX40 agonist ivuxolimab in advanced cancers. Study observations and caveats: With doses of 0.1 to 3.0 mg/kg, CD4+ and CD8+ blood T cells had undergone clonal expansion by week 6. Also present in some nonresponders was a low level of normalized T-cell clonal expansion. Antigens targeted by the expanded peripheral T cells were not determined.

The sequencing used CD4+ or CD8+ T cells sorted from blood, collected in a trial of the OX40 agonist ivuxolimab. The clonotype comes from an adult with an advanced solid tumor such as melanoma, head and neck, liver or kidney cancer. This rearrangement joins TRBV5-4 to TRBJ1-1; the match to TRBD1 covers 8 bases. In DNA form, the CDR3 reads TGTGCCAGCAGCCCGACAGGGGAGCGCTGGACTGAAGCTTTCTTT. It specifies CASSPTGERWTEAFF.